These 28 T cell receptor beta chains share one sample of origin, sequenced in a study of a mutant IDH1 vaccine in newly diagnosed glioma (dated by TCRdb to the early 2020s). The library was prepared using the immunoSEQ multiplex PCR assay. In its TCRdb copy, this immuneACCESS table keeps in-frame sequences only and misses some clones. Where compared with another copy, unresolved V genes explain less than half of these, and the others have no known cause. Recorded for this sample are about 40,000 clones; around 83% of them occurred a single time. The top ten clones comprise under 6% of the sample. The time point label here, explained by the study, means: week 35, safety follow-up. Every vaccine dose consisted of 300 ug of a 20-mer mutant IDH1 peptide in Montanide, administered subcutaneously together with topical imiquimod. These TCRs are of unknown antigen specificity. The sample here was PBMCs, taken from a glioma patient whose treatment included an IDH1 peptide vaccine. All receptors come from a woman aged 50 to 65 with glioma.

This chain links TRBV18 with TRBJ1-2; the D gene is possibly TRBD1 (6 bases). Trimming stripped 3 bases from V and 2 bases from J, with 13 bases between. This CDR3 is 15 amino acids long. Looked up from germline, CDR1 is KGHSH and CDR2 is LQKENI. The CDR3 DNA is TGTGCCAGCTCACCCGCAGGGGTCGGCAACTATGGCTACACCTTC. Translated, it gives CASSPAGVGNYGYTF.

Only one count was recorded for this clone. This chain joins TRBV7-9 and TRBJ2-3, with D possibly matching TRBD2 (6 bases). Trimming pared 5 bases from V and 0 bases from J, leaving 12 bases between. The CDR3 has 15 residues. Germline CDR1 and CDR2: SEHNR and FQNEAQ (reference sequence). CDR3 sequence: CASSQRRVSTDTQYF. The CDR3 region has the DNA TGTGCCAGCAGCCAAAGGAGGGTTAGCACAGATACGCAGTATTTT.

The J gene is TRBJ2-1, the V gene TRBV7-9; 10 positions agree with TRBD1. The CDR3 has 17 residues. The trim removed 5 bases at V and 0 bases at J, leaving 7 bases unmatched. Germline V gene data show CDR1 as SEHNR and CDR2 as FQNEAQ (reference sequence). The CDR3 protein is CASSQRQGAGSYNEQFF. The CDR3 DNA reads TGTGCCAGCAGCCAACGACAGGGGGCCGGCTCCTACAATGAGCAGTTCTTC.

The chain has TRBV11-2 and TRBJ1-1, with D possibly being TRBD1 (5 bases). Germline lookup yields CDR1 SGHAT and CDR2 FQNNGV. CDR3 length: 16 residues. V lost 5 bases, J lost 2 bases, and 18 bases lay in between. In DNA, the CDR3 is TGTGCCAGCAGCCCCCGAGCCGGGACGATAAACACTGAAGCTTTCTTT. Translating gives CASSPRAGTINTEAFF.

The V and J genes are TRBV2 and TRBJ1-2; D gene unclear. This CDR3 has 10 amino acids. The V end was cut by 2 bases, the J end by 6 bases, with 1 base between. Germline V CDR1 and CDR2: SNHLY, FYNNEI. The CDR3: CASSENGYTF. The CDR3 DNA follows: TGTGCCAGCAGTGAAAATGGCTACACCTTC.

The chain is built from TRBV5-1 and TRBJ2-7, with D maybe TRBD1 (6 bases). This CDR3 has 13 amino acids. Germline V lookup: CDR1 SGHRS, CDR2 YFSETQ. V lost 2 bases to trimming and J lost 7 bases, with 13 bases between them. CDR3 protein: CASSLQGLEEQYF. The CDR3 coding sequence is TGCGCCAGCAGCTTACAGGGATTAGAGGAGCAGTACTTC.

This clone has just a few counts. V gene TRBV4-2 combines with J gene TRBJ1-4, with 10 bases fitting TRBD1. Germline-derived CDR1 and CDR2 are LGHNA and YNFKEQ. The junction had 8 bases not matched to a gene; V was cut back by 0 bases and J by 7 bases. This CDR3 region has 17 residues. The CDR3 DNA sequence: TGTGCCAGCAGCCAAGACGGACCCGGACAGGGGGGTGAAAAACTGTTTTTT. Protein product: CASSQDGPGQGGEKLFF.

The chain is built from TRBV6-5 and TRBJ1-5; D possibly corresponds to TRBD1 (5 bases). The V gene's germline CDR1 is MNHEY and CDR2 SVGAGI. V shed 0 bases and J shed 4 bases, with 13 bases lying between them. The CDR3 sequence is 16 residues long. CDR3 residues: CASSYSSGVGNQPQHF. The CDR3 region has the DNA TGTGCCAGCAGTTACTCTTCGGGGGTTGGAAATCAGCCCCAGCATTTT.

This chain connects TRBV5-6 to TRBJ1-3; D is uncertain. Germline loops: CDR1 SGHDT, CDR2 YYEEEE. This CDR3 is built from 17 residues. V shed 3 bases and J shed 0 bases, with 16 bases lying between them. The CDR3 sequence is CASSSFQSRRSGNTIYF. In DNA form, the CDR3 reads TGTGCCAGCAGCTCGTTTCAGAGCCGCCGCTCTGGAAACACCATATATTTT.

The chain couples TRBV2 to TRBJ2-7; tentatively, D is TRBD1 (5 bases). CDR1 is SNHLY, CDR2 FYNNEI, per germline. CDR3 length: 14 residues. Trimming stripped 6 bases from V and 0 bases from J, with 12 bases between. CDR3 sequence: CASRIRVYSYEQYF. DNA of the CDR3: TGTGCCAGCAGGATCAGGGTTTACTCCTACGAGCAGTACTTC. The full variable domain, in which reference TRBV2 and TRBJ2-7 provide the parts outside the CDR3, is EPEVTQTPSHQVTQMGQEVILRCVPISNHLYFYWYRQILGQKVEFLVSFYNNEISEKSEIFDDQFSVERPDGSNFTLKIRSTKLEDSAMYFCASRIRVYSYEQYFGPGTRLTVT.

The gene calls are TRBV5-6 and TRBJ1-1, with 9 bases lining up with TRBD1. Losses at the gene ends were 3 bases for V and 4 bases for J; bases not matched to a gene: 4. The CDR3 length is 14 residues. Germline CDR1 SGHDT, CDR2 YYEEEE. DNA of the CDR3: TGTGCCAGCAGCTGGGGGACAGGGAGCACTGAAGCTTTCTTT. Protein: CASSWGTGSTEAFF. The full variable domain, with the rest looked up from reference TRBV5-6 and TRBJ1-1, is DAGVTQSPTHLIKTRGQQVTLRCSPKSGHDTVSWYQQALGQGPQFIFQYYEEEERQRGNFPDRFSGHQFPNYSSELNVNALLLGDSALYLCASSWGTGSTEAFFGQGTRLTVV.

The chain links TRBV7-2 to TRBJ2-5, with 10 bases that match TRBD2. The J segment lost 5 bases and the V segment lost 1 base, leaving 4 bases of the junction unmatched. Germline V lookup: CDR1 SGHTA, CDR2 FQGNSA. This CDR3 is built from 15 residues. This CDR3 is CASSLDGSGGETQYF. Here the CDR3 DNA reads TGTGCCAGCAGCTTAGATGGTAGCGGGGGGGAGACCCAGTACTTC.

The V and J genes are TRBV6-6 and TRBJ2-4, with D hard to call. Germline V gene data show CDR1 as MNHNY and CDR2 as SVGAGI (reference sequence). CDR3 length: 16 amino acids. Trimming removed 0 bases at V and 0 bases at J, with 9 bases between. The CDR3 region has the DNA TGTGCCAGCAGTTACTCGAGTGGAATAGCCAAAAACATTCAGTACTTC. It translates to CASSYSSGIAKNIQYF.

The V call is TRBV4-1, the J call TRBJ1-2; no reliable D call. The germline CDR1 and CDR2 sequences are MGHRA and YSYEKL. The CDR3 is made up of 14 amino acids. V was cut by 0 bases and J by 0 bases, with 5 bases left in between. The CDR3 nucleotides read TGCGCCAGCAGCCAAGATATTCCTAACTATGGCTACACCTTC. Translation gives CASSQDIPNYGYTF.

The CDR3 nucleotides are TGTGCCTTTGGTTCCCAAATCAAGAATGAGCAGTTCTTC. It specifies CAFGSQIKNEQFF. This chain uses TRBV30 with TRBJ2-1; D unclear. The CDR3 is 13 amino acids. Trimming shortened V by 7 bases and J by 7 bases, and 17 bases separated the two germline ends. Germline-derived CDR1 and CDR2 are GTSNPN and SVGIG (reference sequence).

The V gene is TRBV5-1, the J gene TRBJ2-2; 8 bases agree with TRBD1. This CDR3 has 16 amino acids. V dropped 0 bases and J dropped 3; count of bases not matched to a gene: 4. CDR1 SGHRS and CDR2 YFSETQ come from the germline V gene. CDR3 nucleotide sequence: TGCGCCAGCAGCTTGGGTCAGGGGGCTTACACCGGGGAGCTGTTTTTT. As protein: CASSLGQGAYTGELFF.

The chain employs TRBV27 and TRBJ1-1; D might be TRBD1 (5 bases). The CDR3 totals 14 residues. Germline lookup yields CDR1 MNHEY and CDR2 SMNVEV (reference sequence). V was pared by 5 bases and J by 4 bases, with 14 bases between. CDR3 sequence reads: CASSGGGPGTEAFF. In nucleotides, the CDR3 is TGTGCCAGCAGTGGGGGAGGGCCTGGCACTGAAGCTTTCTTT.

J is TRBJ1-2 and V is TRBV5-1, with 7 positions matching TRBD1. The CDR3 loop spans 13 amino acids. Trimming took 4 bases from V and 4 from J; bases not matched to a gene: 4. Germline V lookup: CDR1 SGHRS, CDR2 YFSETQ. The CDR3 coding sequence is TGCGCCAGCAGCAAGGGACAGTCCTATGGCTACACCTTC. Its translation is CASSKGQSYGYTF.

The CDR3 bases are TGTGCCAGCAGCGTTGGGACAGCCTATGGCTACACCTTC. This codes for CASSVGTAYGYTF. This chain uses TRBV13 with TRBJ1-2, with 7 bases lining up with TRBD1. CDR1 is PRHDT, CDR2 FYEKMQ, per germline (reference sequence). The J segment lost 4 bases and the V segment lost 5 bases, leaving 4 bases of the junction unmatched. There are 13 residues in the CDR3.

The genes are TRBV19 and TRBJ2-7; no clear D. V lost 11 bases and J 5 bases, leaving 13 bases between the germline ends. Germline assignment: CDR1 LNHDA and CDR2 SQIVND (reference sequence). CDR3 length equals 11 residues. The CDR3: CAGYEGNEQYF. CDR3 in DNA: TGTGCCGGATACGAAGGGAACGAGCAGTACTTC.

The count of this clone is one. V usage is TRBV5-1 and J usage is TRBJ2-5, with 10 bases identical to TRBD1. J lost 2 bases, V lost 3 bases, and 7 bases had no gene match. This CDR3 spans 16 amino acids. CDR1 and CDR2 from the germline V gene are SGHRS and YFSETQ. The CDR3 loop reads CASSWGPGQGQETQYF. Written as DNA, the CDR3 is TGCGCCAGCAGCTGGGGACCGGGACAGGGGCAAGAGACCCAGTACTTC.

The rearrangement uses TRBV7-2 and TRBJ2-1; TRBD2 agrees at 8 bases. The germline V gene has CDR1 SGHTA and CDR2 FQGNSA. This CDR3 has 16 amino acids. Unmatched junction bases numbered 14, after V lost 5 bases and J lost 8 bases. CDR3 protein: CASSRGGGARGYEQFF. CDR3 coding DNA: TGTGCCAGCAGCCGGGGGGGAGGGGCGAGGGGTTATGAGCAGTTCTTC. Based on the CDR3 plus reference TRBV7-2 and TRBJ2-1, the full variable domain is GAGVSQSPSNKVTEKGKDVELRCDPISGHTALYWYRQSLGQGLEFLIYFQGNSAPDKSGLPSDRFSAERTGGSVSTLTIQRTQQEDSAVYLCASSRGGGARGYEQFFGPGTRLTVL.

This chain uses TRBV25-1 with TRBJ1-2; 7 bases match TRBD1. Per the germline V gene, CDR1 is MGHDK and CDR2 is SYGVNS. The CDR3 is made up of 15 amino acids. V lost 4 bases to trimming and J lost 5 bases; unmatched junction nucleotides: 10. The CDR3 bases are TGTGCCAGCAGTGCGCCTCCGGGACAGTTTTATGGCTACACCTTC. This translates into CASSAPPGQFYGYTF.

This sequence joins TRBV9 and TRBJ2-7; D assignment may be TRBD1 or TRBD2 (6 bases each). V was trimmed by 0 bases and J by 2 bases, leaving 9 bases between them. This CDR3 has 14 residues. From germline, CDR1 is SGDLS and CDR2 YYNGEE. Written as DNA, the CDR3 is TGTGCCAGCAGCGTAGCGGAGGGGGCCTACGAGCAGTACTTC. This translates into CASSVAEGAYEQYF.

The CDR3 sequence is CASSVEFGLAGVVSYNEQFF. As DNA, the CDR3 is TGTGCCAGCAGCGTAGAATTCGGTCTAGCGGGGGTGGTATCCTACAATGAGCAGTTCTTC. The V gene is TRBV9, the J gene TRBJ2-1; 10 bases agree with TRBD2. V lost 0 bases to trimming and J lost 1 base; unmatched junction nucleotides: 13. The CDR3 contains 20 residues. Germline V gene sequence: CDR1 SGDLS, CDR2 YYNGEE. Full variable domain (outside the CDR3, taken from reference TRBV9 and TRBJ2-1): DSGVTQTPKHLITATGQRVTLRCSPRSGDLSVYWYQQSLDQGLQFLIQYYNGEERAKGNILERFSAQQFPDLHSELNLSSLELGDSALYFCASSVEFGLAGVVSYNEQFFGPGTRLTVL.

This chain links TRBV7-3 with TRBJ2-6, with TRBD1 as a possible D gene (6 bases). The length of the CDR3 is 16 residues. Trimming cost V 6 bases and J 0 bases, with 12 bases left between them. Germline V gene data show CDR1 as SGHTA and CDR2 as FQGTGA. CDR3 region: CASSPGHTSGANVLTF. The CDR3 DNA is TGTGCCAGCAGTCCGGGACACACCTCTGGGGCCAACGTCCTGACTTTC.

The V gene is TRBV28, the J gene TRBJ1-2, with 7 positions matching TRBD1. The CDR3 sequence is 13 residues long. Germline V CDR1 and CDR2: MDHEN, SYDVKM. The V gene end was trimmed by 10 bases and the J gene end by 8 bases; junction bases not matched to a gene: 13. This CDR3 is CATLGKGARGYTF. DNA of the CDR3: TGTGCCACCCTAGGGAAGGGGGCGAGGGGCTACACCTTC.

This clone was observed once. The chain has TRBV7-8 and TRBJ1-3; D is unclear. The CDR3 is 15 amino acids. Looked up from germline, CDR1 is SGHVS and CDR2 is FQNEAQ. V gave up 1 base and J gave up 1 base, with 8 bases separating them. CDR3: CASSLEGTSGNTIYF. The CDR3 DNA sequence: TGTGCCAGCAGCTTAGAGGGCACGTCTGGAAACACCATATATTTT.